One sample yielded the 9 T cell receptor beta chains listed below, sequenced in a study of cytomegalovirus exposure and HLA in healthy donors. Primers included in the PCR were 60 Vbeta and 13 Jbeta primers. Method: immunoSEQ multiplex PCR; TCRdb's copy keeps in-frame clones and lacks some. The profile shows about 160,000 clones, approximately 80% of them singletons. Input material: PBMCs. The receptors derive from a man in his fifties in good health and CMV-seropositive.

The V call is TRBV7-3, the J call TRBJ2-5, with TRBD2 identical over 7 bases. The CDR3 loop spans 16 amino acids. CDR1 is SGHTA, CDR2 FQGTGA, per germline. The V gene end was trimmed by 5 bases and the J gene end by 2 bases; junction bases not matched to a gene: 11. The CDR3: CASSVGSRGKQETQYF. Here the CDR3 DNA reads TGTGCCAGCAGCGTCGGCTCGCGGGGGAAACAAGAGACCCAGTACTTC.

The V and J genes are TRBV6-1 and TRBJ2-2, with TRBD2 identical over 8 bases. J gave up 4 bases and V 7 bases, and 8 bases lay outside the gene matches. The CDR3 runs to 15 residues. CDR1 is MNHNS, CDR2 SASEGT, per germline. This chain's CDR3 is CASITGGGGTGELFF. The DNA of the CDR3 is TGTGCCAGCATCACGGGAGGGGGGGGCACCGGGGAGCTGTTTTTT.

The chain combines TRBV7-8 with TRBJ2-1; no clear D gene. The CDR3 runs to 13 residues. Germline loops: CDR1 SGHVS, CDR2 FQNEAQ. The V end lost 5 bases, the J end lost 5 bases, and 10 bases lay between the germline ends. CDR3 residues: CASSRNRDNEQFF. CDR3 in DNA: TGTGCCAGCAGCCGGAACCGGGACAATGAGCAGTTCTTC.

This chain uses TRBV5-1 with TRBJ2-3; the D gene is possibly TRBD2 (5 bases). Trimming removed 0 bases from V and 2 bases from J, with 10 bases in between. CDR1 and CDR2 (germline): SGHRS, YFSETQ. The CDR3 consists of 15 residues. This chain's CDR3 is CASSLGTPDTDTQYF. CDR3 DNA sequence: TGCGCCAGCAGCTTGGGGACTCCGGACACAGATACGCAGTATTTT.

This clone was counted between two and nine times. CDR3 in amino acids: CASSQKGWGSGGDEETQYF. The CDR3 nucleotides are TGCGCCAGCAGCCAAAAAGGCTGGGGTAGCGGGGGTGATGAAGAGACCCAGTACTTC. The V and J genes are TRBV4-1 and TRBJ2-5; TRBD2 agrees at 9 bases. The CDR3 sequence is 19 residues long. Trimming cost V 2 bases and J 3 bases; bases outside gene matches: 16. Germline values: CDR1 MGHRA, CDR2 YSYEKL.

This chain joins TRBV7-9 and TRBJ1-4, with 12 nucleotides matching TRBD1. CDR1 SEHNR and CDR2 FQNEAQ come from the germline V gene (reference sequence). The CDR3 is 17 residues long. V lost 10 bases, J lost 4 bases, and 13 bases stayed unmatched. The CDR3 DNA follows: TGTGCCACCGGCCGGGACAGGGGGCGGTTAGGTAATGAAAAACTGTTTTTT. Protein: CATGRDRGRLGNEKLFF.

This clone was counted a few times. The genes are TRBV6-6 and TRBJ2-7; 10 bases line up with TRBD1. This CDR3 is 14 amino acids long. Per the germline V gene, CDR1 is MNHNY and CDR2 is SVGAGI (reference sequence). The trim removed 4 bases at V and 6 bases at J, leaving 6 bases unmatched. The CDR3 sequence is CASSSSGQGTEQYF. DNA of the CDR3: TGTGCCAGCAGTTCCTCGGGACAGGGGACCGAGCAGTACTTC.

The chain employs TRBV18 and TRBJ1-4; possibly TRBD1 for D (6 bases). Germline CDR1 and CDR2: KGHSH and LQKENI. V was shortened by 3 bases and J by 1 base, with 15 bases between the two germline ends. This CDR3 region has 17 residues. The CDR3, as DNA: TGTGCCAGCTCACCCGGACAGTTAGGTTTAACTAATGAAAAACTGTTTTTT. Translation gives CASSPGQLGLTNEKLFF.

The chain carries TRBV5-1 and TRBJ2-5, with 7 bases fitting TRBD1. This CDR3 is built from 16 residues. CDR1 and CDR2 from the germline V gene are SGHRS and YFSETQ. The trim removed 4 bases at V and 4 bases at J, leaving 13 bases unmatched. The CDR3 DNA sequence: TGCGCCAGCAGCACCCCTACAGGGGAATTCGGAGAGACCCAGTACTTC. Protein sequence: CASSTPTGEFGETQYF.